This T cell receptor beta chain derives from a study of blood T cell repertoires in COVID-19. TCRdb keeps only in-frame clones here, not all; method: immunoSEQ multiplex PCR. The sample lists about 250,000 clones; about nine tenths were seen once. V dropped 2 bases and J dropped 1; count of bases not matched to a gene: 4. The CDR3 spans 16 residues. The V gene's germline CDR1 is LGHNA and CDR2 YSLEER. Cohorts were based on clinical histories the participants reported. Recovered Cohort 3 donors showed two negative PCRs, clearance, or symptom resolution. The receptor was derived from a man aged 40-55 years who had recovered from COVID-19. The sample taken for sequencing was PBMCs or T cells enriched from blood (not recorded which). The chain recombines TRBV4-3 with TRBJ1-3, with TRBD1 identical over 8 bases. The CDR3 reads CASSQQDRVSGNTIYF. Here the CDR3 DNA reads TGCGCCAGCAGCCAACAGGACAGGGTGTCTGGAAACACCATATATTTT.